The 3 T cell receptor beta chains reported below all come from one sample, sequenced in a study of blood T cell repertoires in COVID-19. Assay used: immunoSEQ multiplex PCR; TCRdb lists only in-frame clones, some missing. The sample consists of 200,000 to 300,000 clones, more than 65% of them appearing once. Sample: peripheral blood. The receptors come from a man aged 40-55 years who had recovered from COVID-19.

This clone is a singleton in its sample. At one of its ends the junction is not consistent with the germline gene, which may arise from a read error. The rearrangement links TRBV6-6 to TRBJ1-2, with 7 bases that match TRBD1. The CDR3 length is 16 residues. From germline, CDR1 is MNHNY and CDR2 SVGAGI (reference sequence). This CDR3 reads CASIYPAGTENYGYTF. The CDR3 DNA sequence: TGTGCCAGCATTTACCCCGCCGGGACAGAGAACTATGGCTACACCTTC.

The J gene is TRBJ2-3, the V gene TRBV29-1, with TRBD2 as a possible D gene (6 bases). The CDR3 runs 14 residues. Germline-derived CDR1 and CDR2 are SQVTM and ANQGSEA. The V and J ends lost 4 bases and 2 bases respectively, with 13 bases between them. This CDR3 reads CSVVGGSDTDTQYF. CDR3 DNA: TGCAGCGTTGTGGGGGGTTCGGACACAGATACGCAGTATTTT.

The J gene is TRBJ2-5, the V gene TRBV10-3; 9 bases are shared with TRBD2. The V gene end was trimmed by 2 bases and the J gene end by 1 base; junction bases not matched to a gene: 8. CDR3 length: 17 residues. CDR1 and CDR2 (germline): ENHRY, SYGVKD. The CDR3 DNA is TGTGCCATCAGTGAGGGGAGGGCTAGCGGGGCCCAAGAGACCCAGTACTTC. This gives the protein CAISEGRASGAQETQYF.